This T cell receptor (beta chain) was found in a study of blood T cells in healthy people across ages. Findings of the study overall: A strong correlation was seen between TCR beta diversity and naive T cell percentage. The authors considered diversity estimates from one million T cells to be underestimates.

As to this clonotype: Its antigen is currently unknown.

Through a sample-barcoded 5' primer and a J-beta primer mix, a second PCR was run for about 6 to 11 cycles. TCRdb processed the 5' RACE reads anew with MiXCR; each CDR3 protein has one entry. The top ten clones hold roughly 9.4% of a sample with roughly 550,000 distinct CDR3 sequences, 20% to 30% of them seen once. The V segment lost 3 bases and the J segment 2 bases; nucleotides outside the gene matches: 3. The CDR3 loop spans 17 amino acids. The V gene's germline CDR1 is LGHNA and CDR2 YNFKEQ. These data were also filed under a second study, of T cells of mothers and their children. That work adds: Related mother-child pairs shared slightly more overlap than unrelated pairs, but the difference was non-significant.

The source material was blood. The rearrangement uses TRBV4-2 and TRBJ2-1; 14 positions agree with TRBD2. This receptor was obtained from a boy aged 5-17 years in good health. The CDR3 sequence: CASSQGLAGAPYNEQFF. Written as DNA, the CDR3 is TGTGCCAGCAGCCAGGGACTAGCGGGAGCCCCCTACAATGAGCAGTTCTTC.